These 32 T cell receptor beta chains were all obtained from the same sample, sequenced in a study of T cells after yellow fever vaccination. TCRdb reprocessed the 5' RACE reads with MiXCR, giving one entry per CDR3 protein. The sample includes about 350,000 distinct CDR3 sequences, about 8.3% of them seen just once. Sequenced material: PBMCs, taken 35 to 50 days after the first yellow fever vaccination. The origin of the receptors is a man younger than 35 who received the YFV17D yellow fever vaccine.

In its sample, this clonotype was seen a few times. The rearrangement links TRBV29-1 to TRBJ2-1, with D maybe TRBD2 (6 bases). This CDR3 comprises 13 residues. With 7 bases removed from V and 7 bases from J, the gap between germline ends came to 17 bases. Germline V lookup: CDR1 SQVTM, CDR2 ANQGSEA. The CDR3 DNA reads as TGCAGCGGGGAGGAGGGGCAGGAAAATGAGCAGTTCTTC. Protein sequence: CSGEEGQENEQFF.

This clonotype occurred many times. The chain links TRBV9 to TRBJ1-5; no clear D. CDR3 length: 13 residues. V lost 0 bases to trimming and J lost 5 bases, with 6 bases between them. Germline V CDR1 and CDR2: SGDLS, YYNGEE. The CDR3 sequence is CASSVGVDQPQHF. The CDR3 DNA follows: TGTGCCAGCAGCGTAGGGGTGGATCAGCCCCAGCATTTT.

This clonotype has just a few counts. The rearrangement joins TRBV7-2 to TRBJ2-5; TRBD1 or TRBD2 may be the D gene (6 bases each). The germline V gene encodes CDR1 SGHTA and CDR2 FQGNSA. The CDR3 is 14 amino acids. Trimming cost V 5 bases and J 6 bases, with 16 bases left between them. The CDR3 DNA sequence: TGTGCCAGCAGCCCGGAGGGGGTTCAGAAGACCCAGTACTTC. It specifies CASSPEGVQKTQYF.

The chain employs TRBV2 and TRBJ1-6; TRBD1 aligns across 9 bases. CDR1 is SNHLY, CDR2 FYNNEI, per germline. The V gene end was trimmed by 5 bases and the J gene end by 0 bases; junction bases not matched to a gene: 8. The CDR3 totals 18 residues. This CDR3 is CASSRSGTGSSYNSPLHF. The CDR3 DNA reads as TGTGCCAGCAGTCGTTCCGGGACAGGGAGCTCCTATAATTCACCCCTCCACTTT.

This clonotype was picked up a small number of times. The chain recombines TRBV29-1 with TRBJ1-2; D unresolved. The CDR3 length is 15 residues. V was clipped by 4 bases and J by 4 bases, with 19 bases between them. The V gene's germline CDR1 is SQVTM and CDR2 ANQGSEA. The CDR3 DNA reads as TGCAGCGTTGGGGTGCCTCGGGTGTTCCCCTATGGCTACACCTTC. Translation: CSVGVPRVFPYGYTF.

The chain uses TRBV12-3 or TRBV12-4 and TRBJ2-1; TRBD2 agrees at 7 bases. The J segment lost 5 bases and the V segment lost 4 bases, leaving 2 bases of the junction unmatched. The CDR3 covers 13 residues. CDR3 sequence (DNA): TGTGCCAGCAGTTATGGGGGGGACAATGAGCAGTTCTTC. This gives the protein CASSYGGDNEQFF.

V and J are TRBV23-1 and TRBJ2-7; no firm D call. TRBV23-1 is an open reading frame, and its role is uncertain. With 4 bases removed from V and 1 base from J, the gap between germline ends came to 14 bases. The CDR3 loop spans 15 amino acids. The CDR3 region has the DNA TGCGCCAGCAGTCCGTCAGGTCCAGTTTCCTACGAGCAGTACGTC. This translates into CASSPSGPVSYEQYV.

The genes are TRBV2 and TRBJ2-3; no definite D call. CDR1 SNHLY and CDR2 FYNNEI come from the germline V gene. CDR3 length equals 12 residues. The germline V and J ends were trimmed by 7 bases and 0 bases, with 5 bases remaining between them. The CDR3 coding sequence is TGTGCCAGCAAATTCAGCACAGATACGCAGTATTTT. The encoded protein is CASKFSTDTQYF.

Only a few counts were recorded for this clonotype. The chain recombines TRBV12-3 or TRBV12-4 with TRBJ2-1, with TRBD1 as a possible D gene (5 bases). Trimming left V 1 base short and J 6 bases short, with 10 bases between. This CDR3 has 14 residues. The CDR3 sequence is CASSLGGRGNEQFF. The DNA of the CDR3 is TGTGCCAGCAGTTTAGGGGGAAGGGGCAATGAGCAGTTCTTC.

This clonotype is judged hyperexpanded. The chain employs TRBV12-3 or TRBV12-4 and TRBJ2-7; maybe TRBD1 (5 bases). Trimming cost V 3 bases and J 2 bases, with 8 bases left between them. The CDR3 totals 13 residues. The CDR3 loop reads CASSFWTPYEQYF. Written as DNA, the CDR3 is TGTGCCAGCAGTTTTTGGACACCCTACGAGCAGTACTTC.

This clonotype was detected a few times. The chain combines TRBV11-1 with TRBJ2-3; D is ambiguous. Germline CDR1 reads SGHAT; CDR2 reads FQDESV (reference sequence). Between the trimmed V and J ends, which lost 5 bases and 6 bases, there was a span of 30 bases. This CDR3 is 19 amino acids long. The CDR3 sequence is CASSPEVWRLTLSRDTQYF. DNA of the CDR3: TGTGCCAGCAGCCCCGAGGTGTGGCGCCTTACCCTTTCACGGGATACGCAGTATTTT.

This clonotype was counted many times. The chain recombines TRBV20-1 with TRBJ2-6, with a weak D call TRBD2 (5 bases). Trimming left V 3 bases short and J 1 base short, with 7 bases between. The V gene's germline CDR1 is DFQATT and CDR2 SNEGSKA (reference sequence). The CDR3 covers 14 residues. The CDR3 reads CSARWESGANVLTF. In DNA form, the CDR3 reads TGCAGTGCTAGGTGGGAGTCTGGGGCCAACGTCCTGACTTTC.

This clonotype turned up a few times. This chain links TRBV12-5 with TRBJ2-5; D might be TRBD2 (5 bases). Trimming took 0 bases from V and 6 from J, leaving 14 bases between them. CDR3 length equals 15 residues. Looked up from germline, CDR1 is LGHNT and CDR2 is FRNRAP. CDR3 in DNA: TGTGCTAGTGGTTTGGTAAGGCGCGGGCGAAAGACCCAGTACTTC. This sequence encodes CASGLVRRGRKTQYF.

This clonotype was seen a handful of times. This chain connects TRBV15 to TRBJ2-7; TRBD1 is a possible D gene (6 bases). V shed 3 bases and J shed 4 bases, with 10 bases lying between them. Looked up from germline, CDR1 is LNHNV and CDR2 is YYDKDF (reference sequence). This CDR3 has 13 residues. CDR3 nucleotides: TGTGCCACCAGCAGGAACGGACAGTACGAGCAGTACGTC. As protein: CATSRNGQYEQYV.

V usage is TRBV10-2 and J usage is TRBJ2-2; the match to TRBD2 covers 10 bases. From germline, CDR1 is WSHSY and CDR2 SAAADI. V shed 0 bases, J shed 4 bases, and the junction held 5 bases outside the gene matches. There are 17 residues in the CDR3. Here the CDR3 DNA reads TGCGCCAGCAGTGAGTCTGGGCTAGCGGGGGTCACCGGGGAGCTGTTTTTT. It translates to CASSESGLAGVTGELFF.

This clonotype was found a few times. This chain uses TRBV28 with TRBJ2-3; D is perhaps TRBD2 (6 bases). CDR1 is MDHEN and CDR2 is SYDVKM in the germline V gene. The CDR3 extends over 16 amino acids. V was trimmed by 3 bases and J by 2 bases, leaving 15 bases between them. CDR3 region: CASSFTSRGYTDTQYF. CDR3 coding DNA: TGTGCCAGCAGTTTTACCTCCCGGGGGTACACAGATACGCAGTATTTT.

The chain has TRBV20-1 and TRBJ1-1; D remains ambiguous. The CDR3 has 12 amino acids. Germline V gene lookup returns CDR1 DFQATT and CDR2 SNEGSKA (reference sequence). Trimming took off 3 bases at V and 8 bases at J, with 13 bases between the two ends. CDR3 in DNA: TGCAGTGCTAGTCCGGGTTGGTTGGAAGCTTTCTTT. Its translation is CSASPGWLEAFF.

The CDR3 region has the DNA TGTGCCAGCAGTTCCACAGGGTGGGTCCTTCCTGAGCAGTTCTTC. It yields the protein CASSSTGWVLPEQFF. This chain connects TRBV27 to TRBJ2-1, with D possibly being TRBD1 (6 bases). Germline lookup yields CDR1 MNHEY and CDR2 SMNVEV (reference sequence). The V end was cut by 4 bases, the J end by 9 bases, with 19 bases between. The CDR3 has 15 amino acids.

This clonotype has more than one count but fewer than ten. The CDR3 here is CSARGLAAFVDTQYF. In DNA, the CDR3 is TGCAGTGCTAGAGGACTAGCCGCCTTCGTGGATACGCAGTATTTT. The rearrangement joins TRBV20-1 to TRBJ2-3; 7 bases are shared with TRBD2. The CDR3 runs to 15 residues. Looked up from germline, CDR1 is DFQATT and CDR2 is SNEGSKA (reference sequence). After removal of 1 base from V and 6 bases from J, the junction contained 10 bases not matched to a gene.

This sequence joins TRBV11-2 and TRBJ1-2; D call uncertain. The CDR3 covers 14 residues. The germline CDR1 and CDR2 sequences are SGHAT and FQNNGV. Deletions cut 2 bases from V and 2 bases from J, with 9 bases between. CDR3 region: CASSLSVANYGYTF. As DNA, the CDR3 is TGTGCCAGCAGCTTATCTGTGGCCAACTATGGCTACACCTTC.

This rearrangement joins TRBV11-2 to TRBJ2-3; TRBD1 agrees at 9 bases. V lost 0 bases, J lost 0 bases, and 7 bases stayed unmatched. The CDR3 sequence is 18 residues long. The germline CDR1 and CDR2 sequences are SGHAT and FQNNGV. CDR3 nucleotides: TGTGCCAGCAGCTTAGATCTGACCGGGACAGGGAGCACAGATACGCAGTATTTT. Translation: CASSLDLTGTGSTDTQYF.

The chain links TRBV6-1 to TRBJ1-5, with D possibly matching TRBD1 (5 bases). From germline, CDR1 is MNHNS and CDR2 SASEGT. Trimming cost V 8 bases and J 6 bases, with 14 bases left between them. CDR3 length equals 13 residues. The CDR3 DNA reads TGTGCCAGCGGGGTGGGGCCCGGTCAGCCCCAGCATTTT. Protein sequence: CASGVGPGQPQHF.

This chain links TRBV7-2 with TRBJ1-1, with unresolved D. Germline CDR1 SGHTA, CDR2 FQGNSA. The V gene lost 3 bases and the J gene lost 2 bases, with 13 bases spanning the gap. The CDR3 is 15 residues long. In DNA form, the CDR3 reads TGTGCCAGCAGCTTCGGGAGGGCGGGAAACACTGAAGCTTTCTTT. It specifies CASSFGRAGNTEAFF.

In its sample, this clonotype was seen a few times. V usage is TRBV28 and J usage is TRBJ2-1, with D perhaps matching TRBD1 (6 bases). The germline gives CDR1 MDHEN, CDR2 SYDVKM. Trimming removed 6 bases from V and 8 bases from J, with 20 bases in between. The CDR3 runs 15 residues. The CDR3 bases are TGTGCCAGCAGCCCCCGGACAGCCCTGCACGATGAGCAGTTCTTC. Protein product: CASSPRTALHDEQFF.

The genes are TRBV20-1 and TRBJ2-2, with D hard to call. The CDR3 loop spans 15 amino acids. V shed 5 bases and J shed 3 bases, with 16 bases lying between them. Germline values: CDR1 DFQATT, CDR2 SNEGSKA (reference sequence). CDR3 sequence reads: CSALGHTEYTGELFF. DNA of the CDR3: TGCAGTGCTTTAGGGCACACGGAATACACCGGGGAGCTGTTTTTT.

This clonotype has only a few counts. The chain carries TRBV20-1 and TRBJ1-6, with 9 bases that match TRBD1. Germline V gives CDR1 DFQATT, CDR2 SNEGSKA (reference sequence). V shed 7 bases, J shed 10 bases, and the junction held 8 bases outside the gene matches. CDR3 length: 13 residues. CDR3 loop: CSVTDRGGSPLHF. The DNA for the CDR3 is TGCAGTGTCACGGACAGGGGTGGGTCACCCCTCCACTTT.

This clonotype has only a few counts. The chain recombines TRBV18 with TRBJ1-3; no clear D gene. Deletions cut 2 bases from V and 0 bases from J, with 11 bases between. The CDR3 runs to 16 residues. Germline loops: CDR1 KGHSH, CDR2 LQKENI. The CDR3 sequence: CASSPNGRISGNTIYF. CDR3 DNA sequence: TGTGCCAGCTCACCAAACGGCCGGATCTCTGGAAACACCATATATTTT.

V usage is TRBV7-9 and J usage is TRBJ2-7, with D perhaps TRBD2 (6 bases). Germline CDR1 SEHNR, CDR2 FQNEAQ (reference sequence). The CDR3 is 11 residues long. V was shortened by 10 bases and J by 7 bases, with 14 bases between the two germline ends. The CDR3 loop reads CAIRDLGEQYF. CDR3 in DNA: TGTGCCATCAGGGACTTAGGGGAGCAGTACTTC.

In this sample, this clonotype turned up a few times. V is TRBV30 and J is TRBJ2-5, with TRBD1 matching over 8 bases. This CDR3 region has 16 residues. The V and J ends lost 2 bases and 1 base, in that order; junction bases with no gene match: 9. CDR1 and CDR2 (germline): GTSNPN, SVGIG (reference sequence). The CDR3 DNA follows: TGTGCCTGGAGTTATACGGCAGGGGGCCCCCAAGAGACCCAGTACTTC. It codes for CAWSYTAGGPQETQYF. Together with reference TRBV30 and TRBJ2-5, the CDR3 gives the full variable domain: SQTIHQWPATLVQPVGSPLSLECTVEGTSNPNLYWYRQAAGRGLQLLFYSVGIGQISSEVPQNLSASRPQDRQFILSSKKLLLSDSGFYLCAWSYTAGGPQETQYFGPGTRLLVL.

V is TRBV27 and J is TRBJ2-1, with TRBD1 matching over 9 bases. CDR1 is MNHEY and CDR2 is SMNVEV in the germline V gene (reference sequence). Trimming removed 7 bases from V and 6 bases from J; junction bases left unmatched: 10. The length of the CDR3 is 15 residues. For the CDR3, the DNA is TGTGCCAGCACCCGTGGGACAGGGCTAAGCAATGAGCAGTTCTTC. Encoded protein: CASTRGTGLSNEQFF.

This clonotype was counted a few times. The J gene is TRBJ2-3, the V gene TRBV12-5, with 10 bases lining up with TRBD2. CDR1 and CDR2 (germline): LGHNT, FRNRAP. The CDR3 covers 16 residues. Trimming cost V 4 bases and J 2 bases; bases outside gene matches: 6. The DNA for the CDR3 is TGTGCTAGTGGTTCGATACTAGCGGGGCCCACAGATACGCAGTATTTT. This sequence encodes CASGSILAGPTDTQYF.

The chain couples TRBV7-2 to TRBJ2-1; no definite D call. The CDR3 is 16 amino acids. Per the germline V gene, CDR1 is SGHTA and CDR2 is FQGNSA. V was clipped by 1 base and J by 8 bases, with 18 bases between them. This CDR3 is CASSLVGGTQFDEQFF. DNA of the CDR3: TGTGCCAGCAGCTTAGTCGGTGGTACACAATTCGATGAGCAGTTCTTC. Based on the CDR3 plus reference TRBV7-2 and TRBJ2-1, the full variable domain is GAGVSQSPSNKVTEKGKDVELRCDPISGHTALYWYRQSLGQGLEFLIYFQGNSAPDKSGLPSDRFSAERTGGSVSTLTIQRTQQEDSAVYLCASSLVGGTQFDEQFFGPGTRLTVL.